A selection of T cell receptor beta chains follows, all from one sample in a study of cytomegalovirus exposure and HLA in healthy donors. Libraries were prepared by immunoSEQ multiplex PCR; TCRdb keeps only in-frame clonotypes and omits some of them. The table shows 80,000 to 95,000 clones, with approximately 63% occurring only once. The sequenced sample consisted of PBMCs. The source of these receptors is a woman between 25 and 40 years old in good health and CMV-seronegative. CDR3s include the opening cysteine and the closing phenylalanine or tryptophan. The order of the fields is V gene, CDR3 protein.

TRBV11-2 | CASSLLRREAGRLNTQYF
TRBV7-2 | CASSPRLAGGPETQYF
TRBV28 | CASRGGGGGLGETQYF
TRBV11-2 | CASSLDGTNGELFF
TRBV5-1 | CASSPGYGYTF
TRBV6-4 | CASSVAGVSTDTQYF
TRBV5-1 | CASSKQGQTYEQYF
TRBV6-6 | CASSYSGGVGANVLTF
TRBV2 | CASRVQYRGREQPQHF
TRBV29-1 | CSVEAGGITDTQYF
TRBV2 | CAGFQGDSPLHF
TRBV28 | CASSKQGASEAFF
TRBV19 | CASRRTGGKTEAFF
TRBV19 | CASSNIALQPQHF
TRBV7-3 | CASSLIRTSGTGETQYF
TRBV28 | CASGTPLQAHMNTEAFF
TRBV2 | CASSETVYSYEQYF
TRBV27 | CASSWGGNTEAFF
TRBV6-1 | CASSRQAGTPYEQYF
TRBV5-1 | CASSLERGGSRETQYF
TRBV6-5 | CASSYMENYGYTF
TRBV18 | CASSPGQSSYEQYF
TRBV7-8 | CASSPAGYTEAFF
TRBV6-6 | CASSIGHPHYGYTF
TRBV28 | CASSFRDRREKLFF
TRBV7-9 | CASSLDRGRNTEAFF
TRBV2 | CASSEDQVHLSTDTQYF
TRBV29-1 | CSAADMRNTEAFF
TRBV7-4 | CASSLRGLAKSYEQYF
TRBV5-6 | CASSSSSGVFTDTQYF
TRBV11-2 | CASSSRVGNTEAFF
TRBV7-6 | CASSLEPGTGSPNSPLHF
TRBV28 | CASGRLVVDF
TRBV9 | CASSVSSGVTDTQYF
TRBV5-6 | CASSAPRQYFNEKLFF
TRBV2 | CASSEAGAETQYF
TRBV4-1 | CASSLSLAYEQYF
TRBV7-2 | CASSPMRNQPQHF
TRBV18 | CASSTGTGGNEKLFF
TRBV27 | CASRRPGTGGGYTF
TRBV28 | CASSPSGRLGTEAFF
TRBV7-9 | CASSLGRTGRIAEAFF
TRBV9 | CASSVDGSVDGYTF
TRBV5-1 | CASSLSTSYEQYF
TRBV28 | CASRQGAKNIQYF
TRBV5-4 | CASSLDRSSYNEQFF
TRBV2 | CASSDIRQGASGYTF
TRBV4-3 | CASSQSGTGNQPQHF
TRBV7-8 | CASSLVLGTGPYEQYF
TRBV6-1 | CASLVRASGGETQYF
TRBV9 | CASSVGLSYEQYF
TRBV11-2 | CASSLDQGWGNTEAFF
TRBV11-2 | CASSLEGQYGYTF
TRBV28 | CASSFRLGSSYEQYF